These 22 T cell receptor beta chains originate from one sample sequenced in a study of T cell changes during pregnancy in multiple sclerosis. TCRdb's copy holds only in-frame clones and misses some; the assay was immunoSEQ multiplex PCR. The repertoire holds roughly 51,000 clones, with 85% to 95% as singletons. The starting material was CD8+ T cells from peripheral blood mononuclear cells, obtained before pregnancy. The receptors were gathered from a female donor with multiple sclerosis, enrolled in a pregnancy study.

This chain connects TRBV9 to TRBJ2-7, with 10 bases lining up with TRBD2. V was clipped by 4 bases and J by 7 bases; unmatched bases: 2. This CDR3 contains 12 residues. Germline V CDR1 and CDR2: SGDLS, YYNGEE. CDR3 DNA sequence: TGTGCCAGCAGCACGGGACTAGCGGAGCAGTACTTC. Its protein is CASSTGLAEQYF.

V gene TRBV6-6 combines with J gene TRBJ1-5; tentative D call: TRBD1 (5 bases). The CDR3 is 14 amino acids. The V gene lost 0 bases and the J gene lost 7 bases, with 10 bases spanning the gap. In germline, CDR1 is MNHNY, CDR2 SVGAGI (reference sequence). The DNA of the CDR3 is TGTGCCAGCAGTTACTCGGGGGGAGTCCAGCCCCAGCATTTT. Its protein product is CASSYSGGVQPQHF.

This rearrangement joins TRBV5-1 to TRBJ2-1; D remains unclear. The CDR3 is made up of 13 amino acids. Germline V gives CDR1 SGHRS, CDR2 YFSETQ. The V end was cut by 5 bases, the J end by 2 bases, with 8 bases between. CDR3 in amino acids: CASSSAPYNEQFF. The DNA of the CDR3 is TGCGCCAGCAGTAGTGCACCCTACAATGAGCAGTTCTTC. The full variable domain, its missing parts supplied by reference TRBV5-1 and TRBJ2-1, is KAGVTQTPRYLIKTRGQQVTLSCSPISGHRSVSWYQQTPGQGLQFLFEYFSETQRNKGNFPGRFSGRQFSNSRSEMNVSTLELGDSALYLCASSSAPYNEQFFGPGTRLTVL.

The rearrangement uses TRBV7-2 and TRBJ1-2, with 7 bases lining up with TRBD1. This CDR3 has 13 amino acids. V lost 4 bases to trimming and J lost 4 bases; unmatched junction nucleotides: 3. Germline values: CDR1 SGHTA, CDR2 FQGNSA. In DNA form, the CDR3 reads TGTGCCAGCAGCTCACAGGGGTTCTATGGCTACACCTTC. This gives the protein CASSSQGFYGYTF. The full variable domain, completed using reference TRBV7-2 and TRBJ1-2, is GAGVSQSPSNKVTEKGKDVELRCDPISGHTALYWYRQSLGQGLEFLIYFQGNSAPDKSGLPSDRFSAERTGGSVSTLTIQRTQQEDSAVYLCASSSQGFYGYTFGSGTRLTVV.

This chain joins TRBV7-2 and TRBJ2-1, with 12 bases aligning to TRBD2. The V gene's germline CDR1 is SGHTA and CDR2 FQGNSA. After removal of 4 bases from V and 10 bases from J, the junction contained 14 bases not matched to a gene. This CDR3 spans 17 amino acids. The CDR3 loop is CASSSKTRLAGAGEQFF. Written as DNA, the CDR3 is TGTGCCAGCAGCTCAAAAACTCGACTAGCGGGAGCAGGAGAGCAGTTCTTC.

The gene calls are TRBV30 and TRBJ1-1; 8 bases map to TRBD1. The CDR3 length is 13 residues. The junction had 10 bases not matched to a gene; V was cut back by 2 bases and J by 11 bases. Germline assignment: CDR1 GTSNPN and CDR2 SVGIG (reference sequence). CDR3 sequence: CAWSPAGGEKAFF. The CDR3 coding sequence is TGTGCCTGGAGTCCCGCAGGGGGCGAGAAGGCTTTCTTT.

The chain joins TRBV4-2 to TRBJ1-1, with D perhaps matching TRBD1 (5 bases). CDR3 length: 15 amino acids. Germline V CDR1 and CDR2: LGHNA, YNFKEQ. The V end was cut by 0 bases, the J end by 4 bases, with 12 bases between. CDR3 in amino acids: CASSQEVRGGTEAFF. The CDR3 DNA follows: TGTGCCAGCAGCCAAGAAGTCCGGGGGGGCACTGAAGCTTTCTTT.

The chain employs TRBV25-1 and TRBJ2-3; D may be TRBD1 (5 bases). V was clipped by 5 bases and J by 2 bases, with 8 bases between them. Per germline, CDR1 MGHDK and CDR2 SYGVNS. This CDR3 spans 13 amino acids. CDR3 DNA sequence: TGTGCCAGCAGTAAGGGGTACACAGATACGCAGTATTTT. The encoded protein is CASSKGYTDTQYF.

The rearrangement uses TRBV27 and TRBJ2-7; 7 positions agree with TRBD2. The trim removed 5 bases at V and 3 bases at J, leaving 4 bases unmatched. This CDR3 has 13 residues. The V gene's germline CDR1 is MNHEY and CDR2 SMNVEV (reference sequence). In nucleotides, the CDR3 is TGTGCCAGCAGTCTCGGGGAGGGCTACGAGCAGTACTTC. Amino acid sequence: CASSLGEGYEQYF.

The chain has TRBV5-5 and TRBJ1-2, with D possibly matching TRBD1 (6 bases). Between the trimmed V and J ends, which lost 3 bases and 8 bases, there was a span of 17 bases. CDR1 is SGHKS, CDR2 YYEKEE, per germline (reference sequence). The CDR3 is 14 residues long. CDR3 coding DNA: TGTGCCAGCAGCTATCCGACAGGAATGGGAGGCTACACCTTC. Translation: CASSYPTGMGGYTF. Together with reference TRBV5-5 and TRBJ1-2, the CDR3 gives the full variable domain: DAGVTQSPTHLIKTRGQQVTLRCSPISGHKSVSWYQQVLGQGPQFIFQYYEKEERGRGNFPDRFSARQFPNYSSELNVNALLLGDSALYLCASSYPTGMGGYTFGSGTRLTVV.

This clone was found once. The genes are TRBV28 and TRBJ2-7; D is possibly TRBD2 (6 bases). CDR1 is MDHEN and CDR2 is SYDVKM in the germline V gene. This CDR3 has 14 amino acids. The ends were cut back, 1 base at V and 3 bases at J, with 10 bases in the middle. The CDR3 DNA follows: TGTGCCAGCAGTTTATTTACCGGGGGCTACGAGCAGTACTTC. Its translation is CASSLFTGGYEQYF. Together with reference TRBV28 and TRBJ2-7, the CDR3 gives the full variable domain: DVKVTQSSRYLVKRTGEKVFLECVQDMDHENMFWYRQDPGLGLRLIYFSYDVKMKEKGDIPEGYSVSREKKERFSLILESASTNQTSMYLCASSLFTGGYEQYFGPGTRLTVT.

The chain recombines TRBV2 with TRBJ2-7; 11 nucleotides agree with TRBD2. This CDR3 region has 15 residues. After removal of 2 bases from V and 3 bases from J, the junction contained 3 bases not matched to a gene. The germline V gene encodes CDR1 SNHLY and CDR2 FYNNEI. CDR3 in amino acids: CASSEITSGSYEQYF. For the CDR3, the DNA is TGTGCCAGCAGTGAAATAACTAGCGGGAGCTACGAGCAGTACTTC. The full variable domain, rest sourced from reference TRBV2 and TRBJ2-7, is EPEVTQTPSHQVTQMGQEVILRCVPISNHLYFYWYRQILGQKVEFLVSFYNNEISEKSEIFDDQFSVERPDGSNFTLKIRSTKLEDSAMYFCASSEITSGSYEQYFGPGTRLTVT.

The rearrangement joins TRBV28 to TRBJ2-7; TRBD2 matches at 13 bases. Germline V gives CDR1 MDHEN, CDR2 SYDVKM. With V trimmed by 6 bases and J by 6 bases, 8 bases remained unmatched. CDR3 length equals 15 residues. CDR3 sequence: CASRPGLAGVGEQYF. The DNA of the CDR3 is TGTGCCAGCAGGCCAGGACTAGCGGGAGTAGGCGAGCAGTACTTC.

This chain connects TRBV7-8 to TRBJ2-7; D is perhaps TRBD2 (5 bases). The germline V and J ends were trimmed by 8 bases and 3 bases, with 14 bases remaining between them. The V gene's germline CDR1 is SGHVS and CDR2 FQNEAQ. The CDR3 covers 13 residues. CDR3: CASAWERGYEQYF. CDR3 sequence (DNA): TGTGCCAGCGCTTGGGAGCGCGGCTACGAGCAGTACTTC.

CDR3 in amino acids: CASSGGTSGLIDTQYF. In DNA, the CDR3 is TGTGCCAGCAGCGGAGGGACTAGCGGGCTCATAGATACGCAGTATTTT. V gene TRBV9 combines with J gene TRBJ2-3, with 12 bases identical to TRBD2. Germline CDR1 reads SGDLS; CDR2 reads YYNGEE. V shed 3 bases, J shed 5 bases, and the junction held 7 bases outside the gene matches. CDR3 length equals 16 residues.

In DNA form, the CDR3 reads TGTGCCAGTACCCCCCGGGGGTCGGGGTATGGCTACACCTTC. It encodes CASTPRGSGYGYTF. The rearrangement links TRBV19 to TRBJ1-2; D may be TRBD1 (5 bases). Germline V lookup: CDR1 LNHDA, CDR2 SQIVND (reference sequence). V lost 7 bases and J lost 5, with 17 bases in between. The CDR3 is 14 residues long.

The genes are TRBV7-2 and TRBJ2-7; unclear D gene. The germline CDR1 and CDR2 sequences are SGHTA and FQGNSA. The CDR3 runs 16 residues. The V and J ends lost 2 bases and 0 bases respectively, with 14 bases between them. This CDR3 is CASSLFRFTDSYEQYF. The CDR3 nucleotides read TGTGCCAGCAGCTTATTCAGATTTACAGACTCCTACGAGCAGTACTTC.

V gene TRBV5-4 combines with J gene TRBJ2-2; D not certain. The CDR3 has 13 amino acids. Germline V gene data show CDR1 as SGHNT and CDR2 as YYREEE (reference sequence). With 0 bases removed from V and 4 bases from J, the gap between germline ends came to 4 bases. This chain's CDR3 is CASSLGSTGELFF. In DNA, the CDR3 is TGTGCCAGCAGCTTGGGGAGCACCGGGGAGCTGTTTTTT.

The chain combines TRBV7-9 with TRBJ2-1; TRBD1 agrees at 8 bases. Trimming cost V 6 bases and J 3 bases; bases outside gene matches: 10. The V gene's germline CDR1 is SEHNR and CDR2 FQNEAQ (reference sequence). The CDR3 is made up of 16 amino acids. CDR3 bases: TGTGCCAGCAGACGAACAGGGGGTTCCTTCTACAATGAGCAGTTCTTC. It encodes CASRRTGGSFYNEQFF. Filled out from reference TRBV7-9 and TRBJ2-1, the complete variable domain reads DTGVSQNPRHKITKRGQNVTFRCDPISEHNRLYWYRQTLGQGPEFLTYFQNEAQLEKSRLLSDRFSAERPKGSFSTLEIQRTEQGDSAMYLCASRRTGGSFYNEQFFGPGTRLTVL.

The V call is TRBV4-2, the J call TRBJ2-5; 11 bases match TRBD1. Germline assignment: CDR1 LGHNA and CDR2 YNFKEQ. The V and J ends lost 4 bases and 3 bases, in that order; junction bases with no gene match: 16. The CDR3 extends over 19 amino acids. This chain's CDR3 is CASSPRTGGAGFEKETQYF. The CDR3 bases are TGTGCCAGCAGCCCAAGGACAGGGGGCGCGGGTTTCGAAAAAGAGACCCAGTACTTC.

This chain joins TRBV5-1 and TRBJ2-1, with a tentative D call TRBD2 (5 bases). V was clipped by 4 bases and J by 6 bases, with 11 bases between them. Germline assignment: CDR1 SGHRS and CDR2 YFSETQ. CDR3 length: 13 amino acids. Here the CDR3 reads CASSRGLSNEQFF. Written as DNA, the CDR3 is TGCGCCAGCAGCCGGGGTCTTAGCAATGAGCAGTTCTTC.

The rearrangement joins TRBV5-8 to TRBJ2-7; D is ambiguous. The CDR3 is 14 residues long. Germline values: CDR1 SGHTS, CDR2 YDEGEE. V was trimmed by 2 bases and J by 6 bases, leaving 15 bases between them. The CDR3 region has the DNA TGTGCCAGCAGCTTCCATAACGCGGAACTCGAGCAGTACTTC. Its translation: CASSFHNAELEQYF.